Following are 30 T cell receptor beta chains from one sample sequenced in a study of T cell repertoires in breast cancer. Paired alpha-beta TCRs of CD8+ T cells were analyzed by expanded emulsion RT-PCR. Blocking oligonucleotides added to a second nested PCR suppressed unpaired genes. TCRdb re-called the emulsion pairing reads with MiXCR, one entry per CDR3 protein. The sample has about 40,000 distinct CDR3 sequences; less than 55% are singletons. Material: CD8+ T cells. All receptors derive from a pool of human donors with breast cancer or a healthy control (not recorded which).

This clonotype was counted between two and nine times. V gene TRBV28 combines with J gene TRBJ2-1; D uncertain. The germline gives CDR1 MDHEN, CDR2 SYDVKM. The CDR3 sequence is 13 residues long. Between the trimmed V and J ends, which lost 3 bases and 2 bases, there was a span of 5 bases. CDR3 nucleotides: TGTGCCAGCAGTTTGTCCACCTACAATGAGCAGTTCTTC. As protein: CASSLSTYNEQFF.

This sequence joins TRBV29-1 and TRBJ2-5; D remains ambiguous. The CDR3 spans 14 residues. The V gene's germline CDR1 is SQVTM and CDR2 ANQGSEA. The V gene lost 7 bases and the J gene lost 5 bases, with 20 bases spanning the gap. Here the CDR3 DNA reads TGCAGCGCCAATGGGTTAGTAGGAAGGGAGACCCAGTACTTC. It encodes CSANGLVGRETQYF.

The V call is TRBV27, the J call TRBJ1-3; D is uncertain. This CDR3 is 15 amino acids long. Germline V lookup: CDR1 MNHEY, CDR2 SMNVEV (reference sequence). The germline V and J ends were trimmed by 0 bases and 1 base, with 7 bases remaining between them. The CDR3 protein is CASSLSWGSGNTIYF. The CDR3 DNA reads as TGTGCCAGCAGTTTATCTTGGGGATCTGGAAACACCATATATTTT.

The CDR3 nucleotides are TGTGCCATCAGACTAGCGGGAGGGCCTGATGAGCAGTTCTTC. It is translated as CAIRLAGGPDEQFF. This sequence joins TRBV10-3 and TRBJ2-1; 13 nucleotides align to TRBD2. The CDR3 has 14 residues. V dropped 6 bases and J dropped 8; count of bases not matched to a gene: 4. CDR1 ENHRY and CDR2 SYGVKD come from the germline V gene.

This clonotype was seen more than once but under ten times. V usage is TRBV14 and J usage is TRBJ2-1, with 12 bases aligning to TRBD2. The germline V gene encodes CDR1 SGHDN and CDR2 FVKESK. The J segment lost 7 bases and the V segment lost 1 base, leaving 17 bases of the junction unmatched. The CDR3 extends over 20 amino acids. The CDR3 spells CASSQGGVRKTSGRINEQFF. The CDR3 DNA sequence: TGTGCCAGCAGCCAAGGAGGCGTGAGAAAAACTAGCGGGAGGATAAATGAGCAGTTCTTC.

The table lists this clonotype with a few counts. J is TRBJ1-1 and V is TRBV7-9, with 7 bases lining up with TRBD1. After removal of 5 bases from V and 1 base from J, the junction contained 7 bases not matched to a gene. Germline-derived CDR1 and CDR2 are SEHNR and FQNEAQ (reference sequence). The CDR3 totals 15 residues. The CDR3 DNA reads TGTGCCAGCAGCGCCGGGGACAGAACGAACACTGAAGCTTTCTTT. Translation: CASSAGDRTNTEAFF.

The chain joins TRBV20-1 to TRBJ2-1; 7 bases align to TRBD2. Looked up from germline, CDR1 is DFQATT and CDR2 is SNEGSKA (reference sequence). The CDR3 extends over 15 amino acids. The V gene end was trimmed by 3 bases and the J gene end by 2 bases; junction bases not matched to a gene: 7. CDR3 loop: CSARPLSGTYNEQFF. The CDR3 coding sequence is TGCAGTGCTAGGCCCCTAAGCGGGACCTACAATGAGCAGTTCTTC.

The rearrangement joins TRBV12-3 or TRBV12-4 to TRBJ1-5; a possible D gene is TRBD1 (5 bases). This CDR3 contains 14 residues. V dropped 7 bases and J dropped 5 bases, with 15 bases sitting between them. The CDR3 is CASTTGKGYQPQHF. In nucleotides, the CDR3 is TGTGCCAGCACCACCGGGAAGGGGTATCAGCCCCAGCATTTT.

This clonotype was seen a few times. The chain combines TRBV9 with TRBJ1-5; TRBD1 might be the D (5 bases). Germline V gene data show CDR1 as SGDLS and CDR2 as YYNGEE. Trimming left V 7 bases short and J 0 bases short, with 11 bases between. The length of the CDR3 is 14 residues. The CDR3 here is CASGKGLSNQPQHF. CDR3 coding DNA: TGTGCCAGCGGTAAGGGACTTAGCAATCAGCCCCAGCATTTT.

The V and J genes are TRBV9 and TRBJ2-3, with D perhaps assigned TRBD1 or TRBD2 (5 bases each). CDR1 is SGDLS and CDR2 is YYNGEE in the germline V gene. The CDR3 consists of 15 residues. V lost 4 bases and J 6 bases, leaving 18 bases between the germline ends. CDR3 residues: CASSNLGSGLDTQYF. CDR3 DNA sequence: TGTGCCAGCAGCAACCTAGGGTCGGGGCTGGATACGCAGTATTTT.

A single count supports this clonotype. The junction departs from germline at one end; a sequencing error may be responsible. The chain combines TRBV6-1 with TRBJ1-4; D remains ambiguous. In germline, CDR1 is MNHNS, CDR2 SASEGT. The CDR3 sequence is 15 residues long. CDR3 DNA sequence: TGTGCCAGCAGTGACAGGATGTGGCAGAATGAAAAACCGTTTTTT. Its protein is CASSDRMWQNEKPFF.

This clonotype was recorded at least ten times. CDR3 bases: TGTGCCAGCAGCTTAGCGCCGACAGGGCTATACGGTGAGCAGTTCTTC. The encoded protein is CASSLAPTGLYGEQFF. The V call is TRBV11-1, the J call TRBJ2-1, with 7 bases aligning to TRBD1. Looked up from germline, CDR1 is SGHAT and CDR2 is FQDESV (reference sequence). The CDR3 loop spans 16 amino acids. The V segment lost 0 bases and the J segment 9 bases; nucleotides outside the gene matches: 11. Supplemented by reference TRBV11-1 and TRBJ2-1, the full variable domain reads EAEVAQSPRYKITEKSQAVAFWCDPISGHATLYWYRQILGQGPELLVQFQDESVVDDSQLPKDRFSAERLKGVDSTLKIQPAELGDSAMYLCASSLAPTGLYGEQFFGPGTRLTVL.

V usage is TRBV2 and J usage is TRBJ1-2; a weak D match, TRBD1 (5 bases). V lost 4 bases, J lost 4 bases, and 13 bases lay in between. The CDR3 consists of 14 residues. From germline, CDR1 is SNHLY and CDR2 FYNNEI. Here the CDR3 DNA reads TGTGCCAGCAGTGGGCAGGGTGCCCTCTATGGCTACACCTTC. Translated, it gives CASSGQGALYGYTF.

The rearrangement joins TRBV4-1 to TRBJ1-4; 9 bases fit TRBD1. The CDR3 runs to 15 residues. V lost 4 bases, J lost 7 bases, and 7 bases stayed unmatched. Per the germline V gene, CDR1 is MGHRA and CDR2 is YSYEKL. CDR3 loop: CASSRRGQGAEKLFF. For the CDR3, the DNA is TGCGCCAGCAGCCGCCGGGGACAGGGTGCTGAAAAACTGTTTTTT.

The chain uses TRBV9 and TRBJ2-3, with D perhaps matching TRBD1 or TRBD2 (6 bases each). The CDR3 sequence is 16 residues long. V lost 4 bases to trimming and J lost 4 bases, with 19 bases between them. The germline V gene has CDR1 SGDLS and CDR2 YYNGEE. The CDR3 coding sequence is TGTGCCAGCAGCCCAGGGGCGGGAAACGGCCCAGATACGCAGTATTTT. Its protein is CASSPGAGNGPDTQYF. Based on the CDR3 plus reference TRBV9 and TRBJ2-3, the full variable domain is DSGVTQTPKHLITATGQRVTLRCSPRSGDLSVYWYQQSLDQGLQFLIQYYNGEERAKGNILERFSAQQFPDLHSELNLSSLELGDSALYFCASSPGAGNGPDTQYFGPGTRLTVL.

This chain connects TRBV7-2 to TRBJ2-7; D is perhaps TRBD1 (6 bases). CDR1 and CDR2 (germline): SGHTA, FQGNSA. CDR3 length equals 13 residues. V was clipped by 5 bases and J by 2 bases, with 10 bases between them. Here the CDR3 reads CASSHGQTYEQYF. CDR3 DNA: TGTGCCAGCAGCCACGGACAGACCTACGAGCAGTACTTC.

On this clonotype itself: This sequence may be a read error, since a much larger clone differs from it by one base. This chain connects TRBV6-1 to TRBJ1-5; D is undetermined. CDR1 and CDR2 (germline): MNHNS, SASEGT. Trimming pared 5 bases from V and 9 bases from J, leaving 14 bases between. This CDR3 has 13 amino acids. CDR3 protein: CASSLGFTVPQHF. CDR3 sequence (DNA): TGTGCCAGCAGTTTGGGGTTCACGGTGCCCCAGCATTTT.

About this clonotype itself: Since a much larger clone is just one base distant, this may be a read error. This chain uses TRBV6-2 or TRBV6-3 with TRBJ1-1; D gene unclear. Germline V CDR1 and CDR2: MNHEY, SVGEGT. The CDR3 is made up of 12 amino acids. Between the trimmed V and J ends, which lost 2 bases and 9 bases, there was a span of 10 bases. The CDR3 DNA follows: TGTGCCAGCAGTTACGAGGGTTCGCAAGCTTTCTTT. Its translation is CASSYEGSQAFF.

In the case of this clonotype: One junction end does not reproduce the germline sequence, and a read error may be involved. The chain has TRBV2 and TRBJ1-2; 7 bases are shared with TRBD1. Germline values: CDR1 SNHLY, CDR2 FYNNEI. The CDR3 has 13 residues. The CDR3 nucleotides read TGTGCCAGCATTAGGGACAGCAACTATGGCCACACCTTC. It codes for CASIRDSNYGHTF.

This clonotype was recorded once. The chain combines TRBV30 with TRBJ1-5; D gene unclear. Germline V gene sequence: CDR1 GTSNPN, CDR2 SVGIG (reference sequence). The CDR3 is 13 amino acids. The V end lost 5 bases, the J end lost 7 bases, and 15 bases lay between the germline ends. Here the CDR3 DNA reads TGTGCCTGGGACGCAGGAGCCGAACAGCCCCAGCATTTT. This encodes CAWDAGAEQPQHF.

The chain joins TRBV28 to TRBJ1-1; D remains unclear. Trimming cost V 7 bases and J 0 bases, with 12 bases left between them. CDR1 MDHEN and CDR2 SYDVKM come from the germline V gene. The CDR3 sequence is 14 residues long. CDR3 sequence (DNA): TGTGCCAGCATCGGGAGAGGGCTGAACACTGAAGCTTTCTTT. Amino acids: CASIGRGLNTEAFF. Full variable domain (outside the CDR3, taken from reference TRBV28 and TRBJ1-1): DVKVTQSSRYLVKRTGEKVFLECVQDMDHENMFWYRQDPGLGLRLIYFSYDVKMKEKGDIPEGYSVSREKKERFSLILESASTNQTSMYLCASIGRGLNTEAFFGQGTRLTVV.

This chain joins TRBV28 and TRBJ2-1; 11 nucleotides match TRBD1. The V gene end was trimmed by 7 bases and the J gene end by 7 bases; junction bases not matched to a gene: 6. Germline loops: CDR1 MDHEN, CDR2 SYDVKM. This CDR3 region has 14 residues. The CDR3 reads CASKGQGARNEQFF. In DNA form, the CDR3 reads TGTGCCAGCAAAGGACAGGGGGCTCGGAATGAGCAGTTCTTC.

The chain links TRBV20-1 to TRBJ2-3, with 7 nucleotides matching TRBD2. The CDR3 contains 13 residues. V shed 4 bases and J 2 bases; nucleotides not matched to a gene: 3. Germline CDR1 reads DFQATT; CDR2 reads SNEGSKA (reference sequence). The CDR3 DNA follows: TGCAGTGCTAAGCGGGACTACACAGATACGCAGTATTTT. Its protein product is CSAKRDYTDTQYF.

This clonotype was detected only a few times. This rearrangement joins TRBV6-1 to TRBJ2-5; 14 positions agree with TRBD2. The germline V gene encodes CDR1 MNHNS and CDR2 SASEGT. The CDR3 is made up of 15 amino acids. V was clipped by 6 bases and J by 4 bases; unmatched bases: 4. This chain's CDR3 is CASRPGLAGGETQYF. The CDR3, as DNA: TGTGCCAGCAGGCCAGGACTAGCGGGGGGAGAGACCCAGTACTTC.

The chain couples TRBV25-1 to TRBJ2-1; TRBD1 or TRBD2 may be the D gene (5 bases each). Trimming stripped 1 base from V and 8 bases from J, with 12 bases between. CDR1 and CDR2 (germline): MGHDK, SYGVNS. The CDR3 has 14 amino acids. CDR3 region: CASSELGEWDEQFF. The DNA for the CDR3 is TGTGCCAGCAGTGAATTGGGGGAGTGGGATGAGCAGTTCTTC.

About this clonotype: The CDR3 end shows no conserved phenylalanine or tryptophan, and so a read error is likely. The chain has TRBV7-3 and TRBJ1-1; D is ambiguous. Per germline, CDR1 SGHTA and CDR2 FQGTGA. Trimming pared 1 base from V and 1 base from J, leaving 7 bases between. The CDR3 is 14 amino acids. The CDR3 DNA is TGTGCCAGCAGCTTAAAGCAAGCGAACACTGAAGCTTTCTCT. Translating gives CASSLKQANTEAFS.

The genes are TRBV7-9 and TRBJ2-4; D gene unclear. In germline, CDR1 is SEHNR, CDR2 FQNEAQ (reference sequence). Trimming removed 1 base from V and 9 bases from J, with 10 bases in between. CDR3 size: 13 residues. CDR3 residues: CASSLGADGIQYF. CDR3 bases: TGTGCCAGCAGCTTAGGGGCGGATGGCATTCAGTACTTC.

This chain connects TRBV20-1 to TRBJ1-3; D unresolved. This CDR3 spans 11 amino acids. CDR1 and CDR2 (germline): DFQATT, SNEGSKA (reference sequence). V was trimmed by 3 bases and J by 4 bases, leaving 4 bases between them. The CDR3 spells CSASLGNTIYF. CDR3 in DNA: TGCAGTGCTAGCTTGGGAAACACCATATATTTT.

The rearrangement uses TRBV2 and TRBJ2-2, with a possible D match to TRBD1 (5 bases). Germline V gene data show CDR1 as SNHLY and CDR2 as FYNNEI. The CDR3 consists of 13 residues. V dropped 7 bases and J dropped 3 bases, with 9 bases sitting between them. Written as DNA, the CDR3 is TGTGCCAGCAAGCAAGGGGACACCGGGGAGCTGTTTTTT. Translated: CASKQGDTGELFF. Full variable domain (missing parts from reference TRBV2 and TRBJ2-2): EPEVTQTPSHQVTQMGQEVILRCVPISNHLYFYWYRQILGQKVEFLVSFYNNEISEKSEIFDDQFSVERPDGSNFTLKIRSTKLEDSAMYFCASKQGDTGELFFGEGSRLTVL.

V usage is TRBV24-1 and J usage is TRBJ2-3, with D perhaps TRBD2 (5 bases). V dropped 3 bases and J dropped 1 base, with 7 bases sitting between them. The CDR3 sequence is 14 residues long. The germline V gene encodes CDR1 KGHDR and CDR2 SFDVKD. The CDR3 sequence is CATSDSGGTDTQYF. CDR3 sequence (DNA): TGTGCCACCAGTGATAGCGGAGGCACAGATACGCAGTATTTT.